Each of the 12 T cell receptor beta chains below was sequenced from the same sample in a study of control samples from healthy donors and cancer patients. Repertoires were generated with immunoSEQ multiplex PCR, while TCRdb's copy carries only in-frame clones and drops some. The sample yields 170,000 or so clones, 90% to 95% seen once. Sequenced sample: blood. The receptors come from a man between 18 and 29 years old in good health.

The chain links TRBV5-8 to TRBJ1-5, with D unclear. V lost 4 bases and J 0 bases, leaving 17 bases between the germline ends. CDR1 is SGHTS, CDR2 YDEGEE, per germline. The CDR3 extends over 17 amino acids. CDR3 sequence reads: CASSRRGGLYSNQPQHF. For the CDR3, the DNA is TGTGCCAGCAGCCGAAGAGGAGGGCTTTATAGCAATCAGCCCCAGCATTTT.

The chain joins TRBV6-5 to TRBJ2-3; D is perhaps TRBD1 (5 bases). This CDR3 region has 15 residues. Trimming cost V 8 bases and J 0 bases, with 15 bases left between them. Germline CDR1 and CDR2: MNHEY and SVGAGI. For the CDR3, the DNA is TGTGCCAGCGGCCAGGGTTTTCCTAGCACAGATACGCAGTATTTT. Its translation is CASGQGFPSTDTQYF.

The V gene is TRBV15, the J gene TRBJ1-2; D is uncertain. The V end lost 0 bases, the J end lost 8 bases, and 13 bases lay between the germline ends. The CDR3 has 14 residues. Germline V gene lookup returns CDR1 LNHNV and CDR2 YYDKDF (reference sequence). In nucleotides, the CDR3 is TGTGCCACCAGCAGAGACTATCGGGTGGAAGGCTACACCTTC. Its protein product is CATSRDYRVEGYTF.

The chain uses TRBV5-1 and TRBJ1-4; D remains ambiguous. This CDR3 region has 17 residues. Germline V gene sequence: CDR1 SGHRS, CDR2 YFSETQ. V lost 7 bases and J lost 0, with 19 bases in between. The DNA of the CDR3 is TGCGCCAGCGCCGACTCATCGGCGGGTGCAACTAATGAAAAACTGTTTTTT. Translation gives CASADSSAGATNEKLFF.

The CDR3 DNA follows: TGTGCCAGCAGCGTAGAAGGGACAAAATACAATGAGCAGTTCTTC. Amino acids: CASSVEGTKYNEQFF. The chain recombines TRBV9 with TRBJ2-1; possibly TRBD1 for D (6 bases). CDR3 length: 15 amino acids. The germline V and J ends were trimmed by 0 bases and 4 bases, with 11 bases remaining between them. The germline V gene encodes CDR1 SGDLS and CDR2 YYNGEE.

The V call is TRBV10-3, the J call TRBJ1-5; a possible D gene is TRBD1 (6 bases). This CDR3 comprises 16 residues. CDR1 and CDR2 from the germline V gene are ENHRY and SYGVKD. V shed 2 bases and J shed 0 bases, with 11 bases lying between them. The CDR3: CAISERDIDSNQPQHF. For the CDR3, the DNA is TGTGCCATCAGTGAGCGGGACATCGATAGCAATCAGCCCCAGCATTTT.

CDR3 residues: CATLVTGASGTGELFF. For the CDR3, the DNA is TGTGCCACCTTGGTTACAGGGGCGAGTGGCACCGGGGAGCTGTTTTTT. The chain is built from TRBV24-1 and TRBJ2-2, with 7 bases that match TRBD1. The length of the CDR3 is 16 residues. The ends lost 9 bases at V and 4 bases at J; junction bases unmatched: 13. CDR1 and CDR2 from the germline V gene are KGHDR and SFDVKD.

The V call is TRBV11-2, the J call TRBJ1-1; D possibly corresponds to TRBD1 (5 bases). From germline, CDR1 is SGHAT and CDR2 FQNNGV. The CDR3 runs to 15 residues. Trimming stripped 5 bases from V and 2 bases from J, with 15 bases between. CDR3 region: CASSLPGRSNTEAFF. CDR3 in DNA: TGTGCCAGCAGCCTCCCGGGACGTTCTAACACTGAAGCTTTCTTT.

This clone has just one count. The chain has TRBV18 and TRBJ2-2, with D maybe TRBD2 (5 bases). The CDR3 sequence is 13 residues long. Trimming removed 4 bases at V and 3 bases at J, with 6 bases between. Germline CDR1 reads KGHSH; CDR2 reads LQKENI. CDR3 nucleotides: TGTGCCAGCTCACTGAGGGACACCGGGGAGCTGTTTTTT. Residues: CASSLRDTGELFF.

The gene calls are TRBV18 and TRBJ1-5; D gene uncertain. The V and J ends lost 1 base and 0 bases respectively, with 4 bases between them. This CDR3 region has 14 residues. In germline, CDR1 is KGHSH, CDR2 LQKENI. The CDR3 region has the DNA TGTGCCAGCTCACCACTTAGTAGCAATCAGCCCCAGCATTTT. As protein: CASSPLSSNQPQHF.

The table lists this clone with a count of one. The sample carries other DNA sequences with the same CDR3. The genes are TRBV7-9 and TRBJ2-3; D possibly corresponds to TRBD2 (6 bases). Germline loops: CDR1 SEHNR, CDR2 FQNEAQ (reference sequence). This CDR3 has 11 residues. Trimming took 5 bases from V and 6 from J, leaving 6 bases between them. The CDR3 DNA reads TGTGCCAGCAGCCGGGGGGATACGCAGTATTTT. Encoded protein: CASSRGDTQYF.

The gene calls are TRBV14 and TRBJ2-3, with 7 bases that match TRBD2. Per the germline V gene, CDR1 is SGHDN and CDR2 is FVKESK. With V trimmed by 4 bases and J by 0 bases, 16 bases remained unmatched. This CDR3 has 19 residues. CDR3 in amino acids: CASSRGLVGSVGSTDTQYF. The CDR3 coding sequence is TGTGCCAGCAGCCGCGGACTAGTCGGATCCGTGGGGAGCACAGATACGCAGTATTTT.